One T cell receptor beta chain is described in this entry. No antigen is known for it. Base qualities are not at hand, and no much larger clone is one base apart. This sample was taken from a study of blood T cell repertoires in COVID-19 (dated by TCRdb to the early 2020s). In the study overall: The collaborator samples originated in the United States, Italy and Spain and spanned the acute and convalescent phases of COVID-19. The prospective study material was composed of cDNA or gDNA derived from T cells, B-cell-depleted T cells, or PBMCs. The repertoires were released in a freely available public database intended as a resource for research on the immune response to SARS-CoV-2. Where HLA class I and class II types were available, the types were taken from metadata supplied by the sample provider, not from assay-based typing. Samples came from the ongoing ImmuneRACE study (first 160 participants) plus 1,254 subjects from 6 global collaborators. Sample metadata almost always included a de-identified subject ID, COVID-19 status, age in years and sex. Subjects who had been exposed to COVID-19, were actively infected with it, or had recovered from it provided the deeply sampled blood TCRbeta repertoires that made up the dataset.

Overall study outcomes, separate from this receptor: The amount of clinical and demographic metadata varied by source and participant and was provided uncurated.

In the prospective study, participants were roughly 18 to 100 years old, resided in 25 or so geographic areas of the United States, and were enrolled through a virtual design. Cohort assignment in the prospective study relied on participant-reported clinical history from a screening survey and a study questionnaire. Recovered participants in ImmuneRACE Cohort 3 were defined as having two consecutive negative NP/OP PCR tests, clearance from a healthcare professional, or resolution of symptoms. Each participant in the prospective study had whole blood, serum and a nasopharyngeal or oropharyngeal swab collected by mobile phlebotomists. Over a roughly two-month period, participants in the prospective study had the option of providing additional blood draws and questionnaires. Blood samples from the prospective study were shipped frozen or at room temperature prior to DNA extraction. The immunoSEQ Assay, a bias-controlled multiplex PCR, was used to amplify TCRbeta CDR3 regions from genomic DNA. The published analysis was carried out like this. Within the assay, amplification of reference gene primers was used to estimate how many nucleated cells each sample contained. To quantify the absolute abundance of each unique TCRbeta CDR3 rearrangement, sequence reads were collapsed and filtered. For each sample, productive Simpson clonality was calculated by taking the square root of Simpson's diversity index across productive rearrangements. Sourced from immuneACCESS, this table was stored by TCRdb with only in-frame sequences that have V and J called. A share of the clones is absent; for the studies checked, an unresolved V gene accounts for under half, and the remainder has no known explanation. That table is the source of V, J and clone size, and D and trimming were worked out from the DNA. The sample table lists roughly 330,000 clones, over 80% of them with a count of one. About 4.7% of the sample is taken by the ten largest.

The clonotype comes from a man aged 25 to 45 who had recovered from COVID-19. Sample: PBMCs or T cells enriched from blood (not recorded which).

The CDR3 region has the sequence CAISDPGQGSEQYF. The nucleotide sequence reads as follows: TGTGCCATCAGTGATCCGGGACAGGGAAGCGAGCAGTACTTC. The sequence joins TRBV10-3 to TRBJ2-7; 9 bases in the middle match TRBD1. For CDR1 and CDR2, the germline V gene lists ENHRY and SYGVKD. After removal of 3 bases from V and 6 bases from J, the junction retains 6 bases not matched to a gene. Its CDR3 holds 14 amino acids, cysteine through phenylalanine. Just CDR3 DNA is preserved here, 42 bases in frame from base 1.